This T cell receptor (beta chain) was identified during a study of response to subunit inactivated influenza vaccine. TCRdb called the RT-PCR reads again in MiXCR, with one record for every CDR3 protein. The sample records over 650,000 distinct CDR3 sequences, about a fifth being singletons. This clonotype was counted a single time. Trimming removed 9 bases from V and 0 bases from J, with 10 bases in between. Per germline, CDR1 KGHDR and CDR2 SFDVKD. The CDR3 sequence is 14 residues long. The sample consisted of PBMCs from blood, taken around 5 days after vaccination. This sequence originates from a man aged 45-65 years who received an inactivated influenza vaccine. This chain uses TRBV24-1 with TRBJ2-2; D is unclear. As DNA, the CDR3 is TGTGCCACCTGCCCGACAACGAACACCGGGGAGCTGTTTTTT. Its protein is CATCPTTNTGELFF.